These T cell receptor beta chains were read from a single sample in a study of identical twins. TCRdb re-derived calls from the 5' RACE reads in MiXCR, one entry per CDR3 protein. The sample lists approximately 410,000 distinct CDR3 sequences; about 18% were seen once. The sequenced sample was naive T cells sorted from blood. The receptors here all came from a man in his fifties or sixties in good health. Each CDR3 is given with its conserved first and last residue. A D gene is named only where the DNA matches it firmly. Not all rows give a size; the values are once, few, many and, for expanded clones, a class.

>-|TRBJ1-1|TRBV29-1|-
TGCAGCGTTGTCCGGGGGTCGATGAACACTGAAGCTTTCTTT
CSVVRGSMNTEAFF
>few|TRBJ2-5|TRBV5-1|-
TGCGCCAGCAGCTTGTCTTTGAAAGAGACCCAGTACTTC
CASSLSLKETQYF
>few|TRBJ2-1|TRBV5-1|TRBD2
TGCGCCAGCAGCAATGGACTAGCGGGGTTTGAGCAGTTCTTC
CASSNGLAGFEQFF
>many|TRBJ1-1|TRBV20-1|TRBD1
TGCAGTGCTAAGGAGGGACAGGGGAACACTGAAGCTTTCTTT
CSAKEGQGNTEAFF
>few|TRBJ2-5|TRBV11-1|TRBD2
TGTGCCAGCAGCTTCGGACTAGCGGGAGCCGTGTACCAAGAGACCCAGTACTTC
CASSFGLAGAVYQETQYF
>few|TRBJ2-1|TRBV29-1|-
TGCAGCGTTGAAGATAGGCTGAACGATGAGCAGCTCTTC
CSVEDRLNDEQLF
>many|TRBJ2-3|TRBV7-3|TRBD1
TGTGCCAGCAGCCCGCATCCGATACAGGGGGCAGATACGCAGTATTTT
CASSPHPIQGADTQYF
>many|TRBJ2-2|TRBV5-8|-
TGTGCCAGCAGCCGGGGGAGAACCTCGAACACCGGGGAGCTGTTTTTT
CASSRGRTSNTGELFF
>many|TRBJ2-1|TRBV20-1|-
TGCAGTGCTAATAAAGGGGGGTACAATGAGCAGTTCTTC
CSANKGGYNEQFF
>-|TRBJ2-1|TRBV6-1|TRBD2
TGTGCCAGCAGACGGGGGGGGACCGATGAGCAGTTCTTC
CASRRGGTDEQFF
>many|TRBJ2-7|TRBV4-3|-
TGCGCCAGCAGCCAAGCTTCTGGGTACGAGCAGTACTTC
CASSQASGYEQYF
>many|TRBJ2-3|TRBV28|-
TGTGCCAGCAGTTTAGCCCGGCAAAGCACAGATACGCAGTATTTT
CASSLARQSTDTQYF
>-|TRBJ1-6|TRBV20-1|TRBD1
TGCAGTGCTAGAATCACCGGGACAGGGAATTCACCCCTCCACTTT
CSARITGTGNSPLHF
>-|TRBJ1-1|TRBV5-6|TRBD1
TGTGCCAGCAGCTTGTTCCTGAGGACAGGGTCTATGGCTTTCTTT
CASSLFLRTGSMAFF
>-|TRBJ1-1|TRBV6-5|-
TGTGCCAGCAGTTACCTTGTCAGGGGCAGGACTGAAGCTTTCTTT
CASSYLVRGRTEAFF
>-|TRBJ2-7|TRBV20-1|-
TGCAGTGCTAGAAAGGGACCCTACGAGCAGTACTTC
CSARKGPYEQYF
>few|TRBJ2-5|TRBV4-2|-
TGTGCCAGCAGCCATGGCGGGATGGAGACCCAGTACTTC
CASSHGGMETQYF
>few|TRBJ2-1|TRBV6-1|-
TGTGCCAGCAGTCGGGGCAGGGACTACAATGAGCAGTTCTTC
CASSRGRDYNEQFF
>few|TRBJ2-7|TRBV20-1|TRBD2
TGCAGTGCAAGGACCGGGACTAGCGGGATCCTCAACTCCTACGAGCAGTACTTC
CSARTGTSGILNSYEQYF
>-|TRBJ1-3|TRBV20-1|-
TGCAGTGCTAGAGATCTGGTTCTTGGGGGCTCTGGAAACACCATATATTTT
CSARDLVLGGSGNTIYF
>few|TRBJ2-2|TRBV4-2|TRBD2
TGTGCCAGCAGCCAAGAGGGACTAGCTTCCGGGGAGCTGTTTTTT
CASSQEGLASGELFF
>few|TRBJ1-2|TRBV7-9|-
TGTGCCAGCAGCTTAGAGGTCGGCGTGCACCGCTACACCTTC
CASSLEVGVHRYTF
>-|TRBJ2-1|TRBV5-6|TRBD2
TGTGCCAGCAGCTTGGTCGGGGGGGGCGGAAATGAGCAGTTCTTC
CASSLVGGGGNEQFF
>many|TRBJ2-1|TRBV12-3/TRBV12-4|-
TGTGCCAGCAGTTTATCTGACAATGAGCAGTTCTTC
CASSLSDNEQFF
>few|TRBJ1-2|TRBV7-9|TRBD1
TGTGCCAGCAGCGGTCGACAGGGAAACAACTATGGCTACACCTTC
CASSGRQGNNYGYTF
>-|TRBJ2-1|TRBV30|TRBD2
TGTGCCTGGAGCGCAGCGGGAGTCATTGAGCAGTTCTTC
CAWSAAGVIEQFF
>few|TRBJ2-2|TRBV4-3|TRBD2
TGCGCCAGCAGCCAAGATTACGCACTAGCGGAGAGGGCCGGGGAGCTGTTTTTT
CASSQDYALAERAGELFF
>-|TRBJ2-1|TRBV10-3|-
TGTGCCATCAGTGAGTCGTCTAGCGCGAATGAGCAGTTCTTC
CAISESSSANEQFF
>-|TRBJ2-1|TRBV7-9|TRBD1
TGTGCCAGCAGCCCTCGGACAGGGGGGTCAAATGAGCAGTTCTTC
CASSPRTGGSNEQFF
>many|TRBJ2-3|TRBV20-1|TRBD2
TGCAGTGCTACATATAGTTATCGGACTAGGGGAGATACGCAGTATTTT
CSATYSYRTRGDTQYF
>few|TRBJ1-1|TRBV18|-
TGTGCCAGCTCACCAACGGTCAGGAACACTGAAGCTTTCTTT
CASSPTVRNTEAFF
>many|TRBJ1-1|TRBV28|-
TGTGCCAGCAGTCAAAGGATGGCTGAAGCTTTCTTT
CASSQRMAEAFF
>few|TRBJ2-7|TRBV20-1|TRBD1
TGCAGTGCCAGATGGACAGGGCTTGGCGAGCAGTACTTC
CSARWTGLGEQYF
>few|TRBJ2-2|TRBV4-3|-
TGCGCCAGCAGCCAAGATGGGGGGACCAAGACCGGGGAGCTGTTTTTT
CASSQDGGTKTGELFF
>few|TRBJ1-2|TRBV20-1|TRBD1
TGCAGTGCTAGGCACCCGGGACAGGGGGACTATGGCTACACCTTC
CSARHPGQGDYGYTF
>-|TRBJ1-1|TRBV7-9|-
TGTGCCAGCAGGGGGTCGGGGCTGGACACTGAAGCTTTCTTT
CASRGSGLDTEAFF
>few|TRBJ2-1|TRBV5-1|TRBD2
TGCGCCAGCAGCCTCGGACTAGCGGGGGCCCAGCAGGCCGATGAGCAGTTCTTC
CASSLGLAGAQQADEQFF
>-|TRBJ2-3|TRBV28|TRBD1
TGTGCCAGCAGTTTCATAGGGACAGACACAGATACGCAGTATTTT
CASSFIGTDTDTQYF
>-|TRBJ2-7|TRBV4-3|-
TGCGCCAGCAGCCAAGAACTGGCCTCCTCCGAGCAGTACTTC
CASSQELASSEQYF
>many|TRBJ1-2|TRBV4-3|TRBD1
TGCGCCAGCAGCCAGGGTACAGGGGCTAACTATGGCTACACCTTC
CASSQGTGANYGYTF
>-|TRBJ1-1|TRBV6-5|-
TGTGCCAGCAGTTACATGCCGGGAGCGAACACTGAAGCTTTCTTT
CASSYMPGANTEAFF
>-|TRBJ1-2|TRBV27|-
TGTGCCAGCAGTTTGTACGAGGGTTATGGCTACACCTTC
CASSLYEGYGYTF
>-|TRBJ2-2|TRBV29-1|-
TGCAGCGTTGCGGACGTCACCGGGGAGCTGTTTTTT
CSVADVTGELFF
>many|TRBJ2-5|TRBV9|-
TGTGCCAGCAGCACCCTGGGGGAGACCCAGTACTTC
CASSTLGETQYF